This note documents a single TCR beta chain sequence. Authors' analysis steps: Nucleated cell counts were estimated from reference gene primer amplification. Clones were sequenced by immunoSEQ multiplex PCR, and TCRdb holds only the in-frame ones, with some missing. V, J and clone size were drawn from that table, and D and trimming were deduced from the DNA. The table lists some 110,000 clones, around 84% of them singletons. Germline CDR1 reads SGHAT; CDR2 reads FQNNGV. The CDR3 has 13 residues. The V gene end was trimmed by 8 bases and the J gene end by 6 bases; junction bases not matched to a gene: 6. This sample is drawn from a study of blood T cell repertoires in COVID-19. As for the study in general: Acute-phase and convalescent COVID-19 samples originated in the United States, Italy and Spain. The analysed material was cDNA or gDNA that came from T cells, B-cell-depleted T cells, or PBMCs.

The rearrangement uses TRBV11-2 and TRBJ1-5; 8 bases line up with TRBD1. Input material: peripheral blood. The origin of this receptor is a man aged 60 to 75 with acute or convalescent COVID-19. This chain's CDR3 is CASAEDRAQPQHF. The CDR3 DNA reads TGTGCCAGCGCTGAGGACAGGGCTCAGCCCCAGCATTTT.